Shown below are 5 T cell receptor beta chains from a single sample sequenced in a study of cytomegalovirus exposure and HLA in healthy donors. The PCR employed 60 Vbeta primers together with 13 Jbeta primers. Some clones are missing from TCRdb's copy, which holds only in-frame ones; the method was immunoSEQ multiplex PCR. The table lists around 170,000 clones, over 70% of them singletons. The material sequenced was PBMCs. Receptors were obtained from a woman aged 18-30 years in good health and CMV-seronegative.

V and J are TRBV7-6 and TRBJ2-2; a possible D gene is TRBD1 (5 bases). Germline assignment: CDR1 SGHVS and CDR2 FNYEAQ. Trimming left V 1 base short and J 5 bases short, with 5 bases between. The CDR3 extends over 13 amino acids. CDR3 DNA sequence: TGTGCCAGCAGCTTAGAGGGGACCGGGGAGCTGTTTTTT. Encoded protein: CASSLEGTGELFF.

The J gene is TRBJ2-7, the V gene TRBV9; D perhaps matches TRBD1 (5 bases). Trimming took 0 bases from V and 2 from J, leaving 24 bases between them. The germline V gene has CDR1 SGDLS and CDR2 YYNGEE. This CDR3 is built from 19 residues. The CDR3 DNA is TGTGCCAGCAGCGTAGTCCGGATCGACAGACCCGTTCCCCCCTACGAGCAGTACTTC. Translating gives CASSVVRIDRPVPPYEQYF.

V usage is TRBV27 and J usage is TRBJ1-4; D is possibly TRBD1 (5 bases). The germline V gene has CDR1 MNHEY and CDR2 SMNVEV (reference sequence). V lost 4 bases to trimming and J lost 10 bases, with 13 bases between them. The CDR3 has 13 residues. In DNA, the CDR3 is TGTGCCAGCAGTTCAGCTTTTCAGGGAAAACTGTTTTTT. The encoded protein is CASSSAFQGKLFF.

The gene calls are TRBV27 and TRBJ1-4; the match to TRBD1 covers 9 bases. The V and J ends lost 6 bases and 7 bases, in that order; junction bases with no gene match: 12. Germline V gene lookup returns CDR1 MNHEY and CDR2 SMNVEV (reference sequence). CDR3 size: 16 residues. CDR3 coding DNA: TGTGCCAGCAGCCGGGACAGGGTTTTGAGCCGTGAAAAACTGTTTTTT. This encodes CASSRDRVLSREKLFF.

V and J are TRBV10-3 and TRBJ1-1; 8 bases agree with TRBD1. From germline, CDR1 is ENHRY and CDR2 SYGVKD. V shed 6 bases, J shed 3 bases, and the junction held 6 bases outside the gene matches. The CDR3 is made up of 14 amino acids. CDR3 in DNA: TGTGCCATCAGGAACAGGGGGTTCGACACTGAAGCTTTCTTT. Translation gives CAIRNRGFDTEAFF.